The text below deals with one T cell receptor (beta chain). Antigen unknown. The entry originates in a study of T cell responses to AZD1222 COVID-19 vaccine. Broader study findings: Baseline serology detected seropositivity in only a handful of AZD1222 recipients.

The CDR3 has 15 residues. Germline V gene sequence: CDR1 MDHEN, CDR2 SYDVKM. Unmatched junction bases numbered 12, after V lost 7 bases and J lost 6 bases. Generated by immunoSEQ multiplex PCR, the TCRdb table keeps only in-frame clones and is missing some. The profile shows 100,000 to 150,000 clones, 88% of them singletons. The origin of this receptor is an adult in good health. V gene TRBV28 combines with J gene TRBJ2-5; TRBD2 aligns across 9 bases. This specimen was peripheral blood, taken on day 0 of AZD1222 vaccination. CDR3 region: CASTTAAGGPQTQYF. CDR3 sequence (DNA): TGTGCCAGCACCACCGCGGCGGGAGGGCCCCAGACCCAGTACTTC.